Detailed here is one T cell receptor (beta chain). Its antigen remains unknown. This may stem from a read error, because a much larger clone lies one nucleotide away. Extracted total RNA amounted to at least 5.5 micrograms for each sample. This sample stems from a study of blood T cells in healthy people across ages. Study-level background: Template switching caught about one barcoded beta molecule for each two T cells.

A second PCR of about 6 to 12 cycles used a sample-barcoded 5' primer and a J-beta primer mix. With 12 random nucleotides, a template-switch adaptor tagged each individual cDNA molecule. TCRdb used MiXCR to reprocess the 5' RACE reads, holding one entry per CDR3 protein. The data show roughly 680,000 distinct CDR3 sequences, with over 40% seen just once and roughly 13% held by the top ten. Regarding the study as a whole: Shifts in expanded clonotypes may have been confounded by donor CMV status, which was unknown.

V dropped 8 bases and J dropped 6; count of bases not matched to a gene: 9. The CDR3 consists of 14 residues. CDR1 and CDR2 from the germline V gene are SGHTA and FQGNSA. The chain links TRBV7-2 to TRBJ2-1; 8 bases fit TRBD1. The sequenced material came from blood. The receptor's source is a woman at least 80 years old in good health. Here the CDR3 DNA reads TGTGCCAGCCTTCCGAGACAGGGGTCCAATGAGCAGTTCTTC. Translated: CASLPRQGSNEQFF. Drawing the rest from reference TRBV7-2 and TRBJ2-1, the complete variable domain is GAGVSQSPSNKVTEKGKDVELRCDPISGHTALYWYRQSLGQGLEFLIYFQGNSAPDKSGLPSDRFSAERTGGSVSTLTIQRTQQEDSAVYLCASLPRQGSNEQFFGPGTRLTVL.